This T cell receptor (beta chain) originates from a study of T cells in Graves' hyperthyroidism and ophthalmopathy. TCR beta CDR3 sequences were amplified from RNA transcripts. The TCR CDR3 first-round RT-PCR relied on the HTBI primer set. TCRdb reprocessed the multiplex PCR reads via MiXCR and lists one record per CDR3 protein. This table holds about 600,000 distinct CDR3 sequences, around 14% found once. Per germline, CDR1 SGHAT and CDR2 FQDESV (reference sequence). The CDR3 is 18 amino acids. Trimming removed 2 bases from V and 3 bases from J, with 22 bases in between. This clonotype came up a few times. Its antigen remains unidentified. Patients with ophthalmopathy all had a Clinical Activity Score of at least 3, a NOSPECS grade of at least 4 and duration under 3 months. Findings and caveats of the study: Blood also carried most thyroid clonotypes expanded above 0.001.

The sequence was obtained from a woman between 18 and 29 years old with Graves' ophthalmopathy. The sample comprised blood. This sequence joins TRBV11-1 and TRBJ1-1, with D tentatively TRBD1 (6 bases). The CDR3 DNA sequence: TGTGCCAGCAGCTTACGGGAACGGCGTACCGGGGGGCACACTGAAGCTTTCTTT. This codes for CASSLRERRTGGHTEAFF.